This entry lists 10 T cell receptor beta chains sequenced from one sample in a study of cytomegalovirus exposure and HLA in healthy donors. Use of 60 Vbeta and 13 Jbeta primers characterized the PCR. Assay used: immunoSEQ multiplex PCR; TCRdb lists only in-frame clones, some missing. This repertoire includes under 200,000 clones. The sample consisted of PBMCs. Receptors were obtained from a man younger than 45 in good health and CMV-seronegative.

The V gene is TRBV9, the J gene TRBJ2-3; D gene ambiguous. V was shortened by 0 bases and J by 4 bases, with 12 bases between the two germline ends. The CDR3 is 15 residues long. Germline loops: CDR1 SGDLS, CDR2 YYNGEE. The CDR3 region is CASSVGGLPADTQYF. As DNA, the CDR3 is TGTGCCAGCAGCGTAGGAGGTCTGCCCGCAGATACGCAGTATTTT. The full variable domain, with the rest looked up from reference TRBV9 and TRBJ2-3, is DSGVTQTPKHLITATGQRVTLRCSPRSGDLSVYWYQQSLDQGLQFLIQYYNGEERAKGNILERFSAQQFPDLHSELNLSSLELGDSALYFCASSVGGLPADTQYFGPGTRLTVL.

The chain combines TRBV7-2 with TRBJ2-7; D not resolved. Between the trimmed V and J ends, which lost 4 bases and 1 base, there was a span of 8 bases. The CDR3 is made up of 13 amino acids. Germline assignment: CDR1 SGHTA and CDR2 FQGNSA. CDR3 region: CASSSGESYEQYF. CDR3 nucleotide sequence: TGTGCCAGCAGCTCCGGAGAGTCCTACGAGCAGTACTTC.

The chain joins TRBV6-5 to TRBJ1-5; D may be TRBD1 (6 bases). V lost 5 bases and J 3 bases, leaving 8 bases between the germline ends. This CDR3 spans 13 amino acids. Germline assignment: CDR1 MNHEY and CDR2 SVGAGI. The CDR3 is CASSRQDNQPQHF. In nucleotides, the CDR3 is TGTGCCAGCAGTCGACAGGACAATCAGCCCCAGCATTTT.

The rearrangement links TRBV6-5 to TRBJ2-1, with D possibly matching TRBD1 (6 bases). V was pared by 6 bases and J by 0 bases, with 12 bases between. CDR3 length equals 15 residues. Germline-derived CDR1 and CDR2 are MNHEY and SVGAGI. The CDR3: CASRQTGSSYNEQFF. CDR3 bases: TGTGCCAGCAGACAAACAGGGAGCTCCTACAATGAGCAGTTCTTC.

The chain uses TRBV28 and TRBJ2-7; D uncertain. The CDR3 is 12 residues long. V gave up 2 bases and J gave up 6 bases, with 8 bases separating them. Germline assignment: CDR1 MDHEN and CDR2 SYDVKM. This CDR3 is CASSLEYSEQYF. The DNA of the CDR3 is TGTGCCAGCAGTTTAGAGTACTCCGAGCAGTACTTC.

This chain connects TRBV10-1 to TRBJ2-3; possible D gene TRBD2, 6 bases. Looked up from germline, CDR1 is WNHNN and CDR2 is SYGVQD (reference sequence). The CDR3 runs 15 residues. Trimming cost V 6 bases and J 4 bases, with 17 bases left between them. The CDR3 loop is CASSRLVGRPDTQYF. In DNA, the CDR3 is TGCGCCAGCAGCCGCCTCGTCGGGAGACCAGATACGCAGTATTTT.

This chain uses TRBV4-3 with TRBJ2-5; 10 bases are shared with TRBD1. The J call may be wrong; the DNA end is better matched by TRBJ2-7. The CDR3 runs to 18 residues. CDR1 is LGHNA and CDR2 is YSLEER in the germline V gene. CDR3 sequence: CASSQDLVFGTGAYEQYF. The DNA for the CDR3 is TGCGCCAGCAGCCAAGATCTAGTATTTGGGACAGGGGCCTACGAGCAGTACTTC.

V gene TRBV4-1 combines with J gene TRBJ1-6; no clear D gene. Trimming removed 2 bases from V and 9 bases from J, with 11 bases in between. The CDR3 totals 14 residues. Germline assignment: CDR1 MGHRA and CDR2 YSYEKL. The CDR3 is CASSQIVFISPLHF. The DNA of the CDR3 is TGCGCCAGCAGCCAAATTGTTTTTATTTCACCCCTCCACTTT.

This chain connects TRBV4-1 to TRBJ2-4; D remains unclear. The germline V gene encodes CDR1 MGHRA and CDR2 YSYEKL. V lost 2 bases, J lost 0 bases, and 8 bases lay in between. CDR3 length: 15 amino acids. The DNA of the CDR3 is TGCGCCAGCAGCCAAACTTCCCTAGCCAAAAACATTCAGTACTTC. It codes for CASSQTSLAKNIQYF.

Concerning this clone: This sample also contains other DNA sequences that code for the same CDR3. The V gene is TRBV18, the J gene TRBJ2-7, with TRBD1 identical over 11 bases. CDR1 is KGHSH, CDR2 LQKENI, per germline. J was trimmed by 4 bases and V by 3 bases; bases with no gene match: 5. The CDR3 has 15 amino acids. The DNA for the CDR3 is TGTGCCAGCTCACCCGGGACAGGGGGAGATTACGAGCAGTACTTC. Translating it yields CASSPGTGGDYEQYF. Full variable domain (rest looked up from reference TRBV18 and TRBJ2-7): NAGVMQNPRHLVRRRGQEARLRCSPMKGHSHVYWYRQLPEEGLKFMVYLQKENIIDESGMPKERFSAEFPKEGPSILRIQQVVRGDSAAYFCASSPGTGGDYEQYFGPGTRLTVT.